Sequencing of this TCR beta chain was carried out in a study of cytomegalovirus exposure and HLA in healthy donors. Study in general: Drawn from HLA-typed donors, tens of millions of unique TCRs were held in an early data release.

Germline V CDR1 and CDR2: SNHLY, FYNNEI. V shed 1 base and J 1 base; nucleotides not matched to a gene: 6. The CDR3 contains 18 residues. 60 Vbeta and 13 Jbeta primers were used in PCR. Produced via immunoSEQ multiplex PCR; TCRdb's table is partial and in-frame only. The sample yields 130,000 to 150,000 clones, 73% seen once. The receptor was derived from a woman aged 40 to 49 in good health and CMV-seronegative. What was sequenced was PBMCs. This chain connects TRBV2 to TRBJ2-3, with 12 bases matching TRBD2. Written as DNA, the CDR3 is TGTGCCAGCAGTGAAGGGTTACTAGCGGGGGGACGCACAGATACGCAGTATTTT. Translated, it gives CASSEGLLAGGRTDTQYF.